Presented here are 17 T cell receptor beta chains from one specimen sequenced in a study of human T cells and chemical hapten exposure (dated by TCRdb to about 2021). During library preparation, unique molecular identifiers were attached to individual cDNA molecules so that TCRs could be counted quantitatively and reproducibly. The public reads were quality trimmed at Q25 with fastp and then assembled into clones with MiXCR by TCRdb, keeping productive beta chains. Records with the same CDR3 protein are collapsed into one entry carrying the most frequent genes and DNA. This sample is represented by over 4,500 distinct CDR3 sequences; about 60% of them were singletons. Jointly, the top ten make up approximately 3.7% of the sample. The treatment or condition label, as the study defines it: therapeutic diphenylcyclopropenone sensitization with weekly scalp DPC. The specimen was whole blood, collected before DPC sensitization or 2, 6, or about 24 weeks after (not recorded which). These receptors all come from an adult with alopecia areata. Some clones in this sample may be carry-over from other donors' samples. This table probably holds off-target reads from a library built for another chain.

CDR3 sequence: CASSLSASGPDTQYF. The CDR3 nucleotides are TGTGCCAGCAGCTTAAGCGCTAGCGGGCCAGATACGCAGTATTTT. The V gene is TRBV11-3, the J gene TRBJ2-3; 8 bases match TRBD2. The V gene end was trimmed by 2 bases and the J gene end by 4 bases; junction bases not matched to a gene: 5. Germline CDR1 SGHNT, CDR2 YENEEA. This CDR3 is built from 15 residues.

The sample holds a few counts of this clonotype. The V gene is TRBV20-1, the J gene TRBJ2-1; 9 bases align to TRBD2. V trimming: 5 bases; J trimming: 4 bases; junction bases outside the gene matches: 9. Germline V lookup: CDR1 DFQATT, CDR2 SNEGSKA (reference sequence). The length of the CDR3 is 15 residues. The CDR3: CSAPRAGGIYNEQFF. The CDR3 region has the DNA TGCAGTGCTCCCCGGGCGGGAGGGATATACAATGAGCAGTTCTTC.

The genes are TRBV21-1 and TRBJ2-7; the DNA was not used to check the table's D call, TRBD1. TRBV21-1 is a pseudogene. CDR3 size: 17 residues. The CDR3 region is CASSKKSTGAESYEQYF. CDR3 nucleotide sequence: TGTGCCAGCAGCAAAAAATCCACAGGGGCTGAATCCTACGAGCAGTACTTC.

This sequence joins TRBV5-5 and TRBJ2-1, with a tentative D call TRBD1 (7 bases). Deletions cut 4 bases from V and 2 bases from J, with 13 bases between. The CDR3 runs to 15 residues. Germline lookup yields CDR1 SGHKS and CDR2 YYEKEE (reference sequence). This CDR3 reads CASSRETGPYNEQFF. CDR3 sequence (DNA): TGTGCCAGCAGCCGGGAGACAGGGCCCTACAATGAGCAGTTCTTC.

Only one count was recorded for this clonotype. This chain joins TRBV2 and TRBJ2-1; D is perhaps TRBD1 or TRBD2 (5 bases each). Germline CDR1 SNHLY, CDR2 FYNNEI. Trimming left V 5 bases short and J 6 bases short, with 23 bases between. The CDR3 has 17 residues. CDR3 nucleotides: TGTGCCAGCAGTAAGGCCCGCCAGACCCGGGGCGGCAATGAGCAGTTCTTC. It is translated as CASSKARQTRGGNEQFF.

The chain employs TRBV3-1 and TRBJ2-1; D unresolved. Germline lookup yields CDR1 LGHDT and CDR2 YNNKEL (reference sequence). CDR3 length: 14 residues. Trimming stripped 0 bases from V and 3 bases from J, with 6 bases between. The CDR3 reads CASSQDHRYNEQFF. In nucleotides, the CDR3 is TGTGCCAGCAGCCAAGATCACCGCTACAATGAGCAGTTCTTC.

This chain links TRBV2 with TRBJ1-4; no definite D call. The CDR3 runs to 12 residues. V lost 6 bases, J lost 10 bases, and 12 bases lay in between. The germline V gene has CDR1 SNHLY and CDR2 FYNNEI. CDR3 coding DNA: TGTGCCAGCAGCGAGGAATGGGGAAAACTGTTTTTT. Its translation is CASSEEWGKLFF.

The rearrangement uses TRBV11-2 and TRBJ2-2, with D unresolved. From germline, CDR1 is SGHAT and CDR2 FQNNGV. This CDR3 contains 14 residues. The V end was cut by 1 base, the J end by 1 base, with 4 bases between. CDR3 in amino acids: CASSLVLNTGELFF. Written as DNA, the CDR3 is TGTGCCAGCAGCTTAGTTCTGAACACCGGGGAGCTGTTTTTT.

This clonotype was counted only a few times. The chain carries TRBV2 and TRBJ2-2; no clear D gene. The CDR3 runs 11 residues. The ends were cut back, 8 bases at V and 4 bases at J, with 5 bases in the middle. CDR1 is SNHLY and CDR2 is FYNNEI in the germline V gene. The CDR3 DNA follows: TGTGCCAGCGGCCCCACCGGGGAGCTGTTTTTT. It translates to CASGPTGELFF.

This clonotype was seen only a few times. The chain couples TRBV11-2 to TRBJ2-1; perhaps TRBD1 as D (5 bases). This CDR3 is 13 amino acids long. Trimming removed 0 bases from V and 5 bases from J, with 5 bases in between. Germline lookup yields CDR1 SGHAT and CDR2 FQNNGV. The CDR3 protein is CASSLDRDNEQFF. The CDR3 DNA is TGTGCCAGCAGCTTAGACAGGGACAATGAGCAGTTCTTC.

CDR3 bases: TGCAGCGTTGATCCGTCGAGCGGGAGTCCGAGCTCCTACAATGAGCAGTTCTTC. The encoded protein is CSVDPSSGSPSSYNEQFF. This chain links TRBV29-1 with TRBJ2-1; TRBD2 matches at 8 bases. V shed 3 bases and J 0 bases; nucleotides not matched to a gene: 13. From germline, CDR1 is SQVTM and CDR2 ANQGSEA. The CDR3 consists of 18 residues.

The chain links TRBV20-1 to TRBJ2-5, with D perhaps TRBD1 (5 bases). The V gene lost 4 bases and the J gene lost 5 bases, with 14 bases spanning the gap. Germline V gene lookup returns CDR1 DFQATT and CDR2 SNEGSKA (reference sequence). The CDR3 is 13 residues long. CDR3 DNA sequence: TGCAGTGCTACCCGAAGACAGACGGAGACCCAGTACTTC. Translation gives CSATRRQTETQYF.

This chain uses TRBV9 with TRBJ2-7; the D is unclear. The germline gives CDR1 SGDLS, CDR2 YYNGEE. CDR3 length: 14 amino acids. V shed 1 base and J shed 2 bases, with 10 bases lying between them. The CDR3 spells CASSVSAQTYEQYF. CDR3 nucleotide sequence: TGTGCCAGCAGCGTATCCGCCCAAACCTACGAGCAGTACTTC.

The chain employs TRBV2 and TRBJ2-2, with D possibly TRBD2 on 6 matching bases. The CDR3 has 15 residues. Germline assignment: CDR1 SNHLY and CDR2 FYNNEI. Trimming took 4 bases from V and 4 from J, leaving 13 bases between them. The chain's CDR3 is CASSVLADGTGELFF. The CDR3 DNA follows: TGTGCCAGCAGTGTACTAGCCGATGGCACCGGGGAGCTGTTTTTT.

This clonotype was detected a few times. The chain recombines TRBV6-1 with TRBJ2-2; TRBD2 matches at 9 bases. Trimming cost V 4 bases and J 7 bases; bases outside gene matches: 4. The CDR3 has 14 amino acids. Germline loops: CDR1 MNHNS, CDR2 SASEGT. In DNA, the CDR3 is TGTGCCAGCAGTGGTCTAGCGGGGAACGGGGAGCTGTTTTTT. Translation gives CASSGLAGNGELFF.

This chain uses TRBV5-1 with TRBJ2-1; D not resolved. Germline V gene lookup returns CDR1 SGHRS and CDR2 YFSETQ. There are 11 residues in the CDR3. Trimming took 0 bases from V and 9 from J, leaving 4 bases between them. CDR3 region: CASSLVGEQFF. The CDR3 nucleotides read TGCGCCAGCAGCTTGGTCGGTGAGCAGTTCTTC. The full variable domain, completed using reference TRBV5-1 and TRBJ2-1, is KAGVTQTPRYLIKTRGQQVTLSCSPISGHRSVSWYQQTPGQGLQFLFEYFSETQRNKGNFPGRFSGRQFSNSRSEMNVSTLELGDSALYLCASSLVGEQFFGPGTRLTVL.

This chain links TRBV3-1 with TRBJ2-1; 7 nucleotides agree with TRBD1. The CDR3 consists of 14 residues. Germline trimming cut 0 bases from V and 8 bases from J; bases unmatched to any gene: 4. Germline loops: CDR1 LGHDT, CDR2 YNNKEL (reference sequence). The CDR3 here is CASSQEPTGDEQFF. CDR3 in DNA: TGTGCCAGCAGCCAAGAACCCACAGGGGATGAGCAGTTCTTC.